This T cell receptor beta chain derives from a study of T cell repertoires in cytomegalovirus infection. About the research overall: Indications of both CMV infection and matching HLA type were provided by public TCR beta signatures.

V lost 7 bases, J lost 3 bases, and 19 bases lay in between. This CDR3 is 16 amino acids long. Notes on this clonotype: Its antigen is unknown.

TCRdb passed the reads through MiXCR, listing each CDR3 protein once. The data show about half a million distinct CDR3 sequences, roughly 34% seen once. General study results and limits: Identification of carriers of CMV plus the relevant HLA was performed using cumulative public TCR beta family frequency. Ex vivo, HLA-C-restricted CMV-specific TCR beta clonotypes prevailed over the rest of the response.

This chain joins TRBV12-3 or TRBV12-4 and TRBJ2-1; D possibly matches TRBD1 or TRBD2 (6 bases each). Specimen: cultured PBMCs, collected from culture after CMV antigen stimulation. The receptor's source is a human donor in good health (CMV status not recorded). Some clones in this sample may be carry-over from other donors' samples. CDR3 loop: CASNIMRRGLYNEQFF. The CDR3 DNA sequence: TGTGCCAGCAACATTATGAGACGGGGGCTCTACAATGAGCAGTTCTTC.